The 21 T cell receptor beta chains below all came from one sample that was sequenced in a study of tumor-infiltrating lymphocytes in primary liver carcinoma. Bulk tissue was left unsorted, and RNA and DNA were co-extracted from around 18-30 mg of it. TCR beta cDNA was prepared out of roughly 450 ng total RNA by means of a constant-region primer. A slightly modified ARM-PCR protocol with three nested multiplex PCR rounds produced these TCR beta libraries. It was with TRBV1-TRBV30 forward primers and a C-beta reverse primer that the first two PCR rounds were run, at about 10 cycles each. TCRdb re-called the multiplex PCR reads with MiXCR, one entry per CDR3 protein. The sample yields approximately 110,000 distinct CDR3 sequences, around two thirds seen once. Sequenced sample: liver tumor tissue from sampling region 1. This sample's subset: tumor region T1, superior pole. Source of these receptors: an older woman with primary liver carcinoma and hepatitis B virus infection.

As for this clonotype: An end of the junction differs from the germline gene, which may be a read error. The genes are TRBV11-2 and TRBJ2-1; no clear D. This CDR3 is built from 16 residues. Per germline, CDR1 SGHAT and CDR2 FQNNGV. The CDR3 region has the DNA TGTGTCAGCAGCTTTTCCCCCCATTTAAGGGACAATGAGCAGTTCTTC. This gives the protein CVSSFSPHLRDNEQFF.

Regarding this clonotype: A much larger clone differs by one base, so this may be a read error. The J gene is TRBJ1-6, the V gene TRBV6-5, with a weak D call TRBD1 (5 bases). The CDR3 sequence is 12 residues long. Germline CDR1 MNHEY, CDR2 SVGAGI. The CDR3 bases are TGTACCAGCAGTCCCCGGGGGGTACCCCTCCACTTT. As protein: CTSSPRGVPLHF.

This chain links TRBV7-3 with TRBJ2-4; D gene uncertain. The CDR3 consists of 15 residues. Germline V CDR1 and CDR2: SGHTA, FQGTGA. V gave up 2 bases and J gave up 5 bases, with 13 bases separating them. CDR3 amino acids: CASSLGPAQQNIQYF. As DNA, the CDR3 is TGTGCCAGCAGCTTAGGGCCCGCGCAACAAAACATTCAGTACTTC.

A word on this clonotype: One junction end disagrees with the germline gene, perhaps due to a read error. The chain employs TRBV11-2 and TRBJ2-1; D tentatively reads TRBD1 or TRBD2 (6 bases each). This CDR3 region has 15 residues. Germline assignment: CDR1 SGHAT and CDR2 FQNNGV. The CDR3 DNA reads TGTGCCATCACCGTGGGGGCGGGAAGTGTCAATAAGCAGTTCTTC. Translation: CAITVGAGSVNKQFF.

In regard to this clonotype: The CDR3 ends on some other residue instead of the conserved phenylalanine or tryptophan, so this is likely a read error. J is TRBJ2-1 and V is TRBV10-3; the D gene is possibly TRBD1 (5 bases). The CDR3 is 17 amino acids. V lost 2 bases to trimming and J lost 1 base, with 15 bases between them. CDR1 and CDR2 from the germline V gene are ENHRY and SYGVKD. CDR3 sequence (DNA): TGTGCCATCAGTGAGAGGGGTGGTGCGGATTCCTACAATGAGCAGTTCCTC. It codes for CAISERGGADSYNEQFL.

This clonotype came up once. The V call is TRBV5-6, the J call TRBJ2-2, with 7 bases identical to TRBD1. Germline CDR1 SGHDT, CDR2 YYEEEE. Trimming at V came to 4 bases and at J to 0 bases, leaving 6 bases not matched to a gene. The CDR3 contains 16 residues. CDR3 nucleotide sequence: TGTGCCAGCAGCACAGGGGCATGGGCGAACACCGGGGAGCTGTTTTTT. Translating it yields CASSTGAWANTGELFF.

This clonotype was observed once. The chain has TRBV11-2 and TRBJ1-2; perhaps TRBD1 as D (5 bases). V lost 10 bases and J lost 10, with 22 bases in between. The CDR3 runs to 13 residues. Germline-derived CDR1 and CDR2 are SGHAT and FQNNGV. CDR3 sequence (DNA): TGTGCCAACAGTTCCGGGACGGAATTTGACTACACCTTC. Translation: CANSSGTEFDYTF.

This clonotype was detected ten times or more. The DNA of the CDR3 is TGTGCCAGCAGTTCCGTATTCCTCCCGGACATTCAGTACTTC. It codes for CASSSVFLPDIQYF. The J gene is TRBJ2-4, the V gene TRBV6-1, with unresolved D. V was shortened by 5 bases and J by 8 bases, with 16 bases between the two germline ends. The CDR3 is 14 residues long. Germline V gives CDR1 MNHNS, CDR2 SASEGT.

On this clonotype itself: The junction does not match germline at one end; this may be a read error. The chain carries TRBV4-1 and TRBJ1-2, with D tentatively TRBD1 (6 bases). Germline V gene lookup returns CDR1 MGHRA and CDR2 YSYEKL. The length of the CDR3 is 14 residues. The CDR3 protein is CASSQVGGSYGYAF. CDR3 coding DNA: TGCGCCAGCAGCCAAGTAGGGGGATCCTATGGCTACGCCTTC.

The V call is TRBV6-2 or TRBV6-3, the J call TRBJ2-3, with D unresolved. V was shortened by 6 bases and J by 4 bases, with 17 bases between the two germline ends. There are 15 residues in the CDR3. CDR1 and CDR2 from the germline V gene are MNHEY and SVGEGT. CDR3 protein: CASRPHVAAPDTQYF. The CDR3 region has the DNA TGTGCCAGCAGACCGCATGTAGCAGCACCAGATACGCAGTATTTT.

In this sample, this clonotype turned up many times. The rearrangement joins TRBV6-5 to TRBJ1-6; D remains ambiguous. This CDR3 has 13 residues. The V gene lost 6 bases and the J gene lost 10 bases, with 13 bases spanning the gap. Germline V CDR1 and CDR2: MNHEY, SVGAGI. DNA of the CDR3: TGTGCCAGCAGAGAGGAGGGCTACTCACCCCTCCACTTT. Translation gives CASREEGYSPLHF.

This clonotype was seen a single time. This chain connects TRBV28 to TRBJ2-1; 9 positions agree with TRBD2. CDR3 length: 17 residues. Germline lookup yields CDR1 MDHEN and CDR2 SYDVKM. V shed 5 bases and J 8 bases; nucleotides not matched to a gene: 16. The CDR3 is CASSPMGGGRGSDEQFF. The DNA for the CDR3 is TGTGCCAGCAGTCCGATGGGGGGCGGGAGGGGTAGCGATGAGCAGTTCTTC. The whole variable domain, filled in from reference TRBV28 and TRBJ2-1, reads DVKVTQSSRYLVKRTGEKVFLECVQDMDHENMFWYRQDPGLGLRLIYFSYDVKMKEKGDIPEGYSVSREKKERFSLILESASTNQTSMYLCASSPMGGGRGSDEQFFGPGTRLTVL.

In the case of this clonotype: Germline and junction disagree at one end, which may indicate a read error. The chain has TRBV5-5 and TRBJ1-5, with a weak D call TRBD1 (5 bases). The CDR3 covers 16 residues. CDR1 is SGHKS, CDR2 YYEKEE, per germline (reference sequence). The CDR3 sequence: CASSPGHKGRNQPRHF. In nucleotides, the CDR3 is TGTGCCAGCAGCCCAGGACACAAGGGCCGGAATCAGCCCCGGCATTTT.

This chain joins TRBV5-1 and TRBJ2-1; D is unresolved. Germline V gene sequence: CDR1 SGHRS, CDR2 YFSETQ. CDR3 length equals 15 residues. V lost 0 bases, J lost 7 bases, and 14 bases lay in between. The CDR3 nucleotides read TGCGCCAGCAGCTTGGTGGCTTCGGCGAGGAATGAGCAGTTCTTC. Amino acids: CASSLVASARNEQFF.

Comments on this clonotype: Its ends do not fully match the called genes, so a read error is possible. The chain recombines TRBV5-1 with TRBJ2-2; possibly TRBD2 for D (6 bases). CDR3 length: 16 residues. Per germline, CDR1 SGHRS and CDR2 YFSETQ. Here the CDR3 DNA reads TGCGCCAGCAGCCGCAGGAGGGAAAAATGGGCCGGGAAGCTGTTCTTT. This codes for CASSRRREKWAGKLFF.

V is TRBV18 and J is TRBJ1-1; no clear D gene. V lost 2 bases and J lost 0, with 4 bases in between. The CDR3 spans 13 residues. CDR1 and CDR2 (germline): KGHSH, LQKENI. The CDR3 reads CASSPGMNTEAFF. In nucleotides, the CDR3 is TGTGCCAGCTCACCAGGGATGAACACTGAAGCTTTCTTT.

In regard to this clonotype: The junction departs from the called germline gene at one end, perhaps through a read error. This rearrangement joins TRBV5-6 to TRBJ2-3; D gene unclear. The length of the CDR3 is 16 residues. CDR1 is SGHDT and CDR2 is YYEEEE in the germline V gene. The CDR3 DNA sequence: TGTGTCAGCAGCTTGTTAGACACCTCTAGCACAGATACGCAGTATTTT. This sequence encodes CVSSLLDTSSTDTQYF.

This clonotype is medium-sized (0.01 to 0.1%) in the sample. CDR3: CASKGLAGDVYEQYF. The DNA for the CDR3 is TGTGCCAGCAAGGGACTAGCGGGAGACGTCTACGAGCAGTACTTC. The chain joins TRBV6-5 to TRBJ2-7, with 14 positions matching TRBD2. In germline, CDR1 is MNHEY, CDR2 SVGAGI. V lost 7 bases and J lost 3; bases outside the gene matches: 5. The CDR3 has 15 residues.

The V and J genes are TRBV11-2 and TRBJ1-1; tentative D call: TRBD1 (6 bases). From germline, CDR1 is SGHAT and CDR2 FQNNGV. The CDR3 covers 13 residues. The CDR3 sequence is CTISWTRGAEAFF. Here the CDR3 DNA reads TGTACCATCAGCTGGACCAGGGGTGCTGAAGCTTTCTTT. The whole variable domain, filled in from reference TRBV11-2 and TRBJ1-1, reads EAGVAQSPRYKIIEKRQSVAFWCNPISGHATLYWYQQILGQGPKLLIQFQNNGVVDDSQLPKDRFSAERLKGVDSTLKIQPAKLEDSAVYLCTISWTRGAEAFFGQGTRLTVV.

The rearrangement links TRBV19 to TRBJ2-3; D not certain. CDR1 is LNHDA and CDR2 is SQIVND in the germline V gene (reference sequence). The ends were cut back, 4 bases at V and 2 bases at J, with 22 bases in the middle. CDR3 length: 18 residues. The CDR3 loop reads CASSRVWETDRNTDTQYF. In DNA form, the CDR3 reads TGTGCCAGTAGTAGGGTTTGGGAAACAGATCGCAACACAGATACGCAGTATTTT.

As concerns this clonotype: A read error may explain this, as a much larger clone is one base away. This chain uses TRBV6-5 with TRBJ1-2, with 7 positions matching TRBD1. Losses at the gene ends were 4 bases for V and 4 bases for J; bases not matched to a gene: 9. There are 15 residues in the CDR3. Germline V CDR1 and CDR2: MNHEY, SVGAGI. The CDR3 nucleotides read TGTGCCAGCAGTTGCGAGGCAGGGGGAATCTATGGCTACACCTTC. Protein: CASSCEAGGIYGYTF.